The 14 T cell receptor beta chains listed next were all sequenced from one sample in a study of a mutant IDH1 vaccine in newly diagnosed glioma. These receptors' targets are unknown. Documented time point: week 5, during vaccination. In the vaccine, a single dose held 300 ug of the mutant IDH1 20-mer peptide, along with topical imiquimod. Here immunoSEQ multiplex PCR was the method, and the copy in TCRdb shows in-frame clones only, minus some. This sample has roughly 40,000 clones; 80% to 90% occur once, and the top ten carry around 1.7%. The sample was PBMCs, taken from a glioma patient whose treatment included an IDH1 peptide vaccine. Source of these receptors: a man in his forties with glioma.

In its sample, this clone was seen a few times. The V gene is TRBV29-1, the J gene TRBJ1-1; D gene unclear. CDR1 SQVTM and CDR2 ANQGSEA come from the germline V gene. The CDR3 contains 13 residues. Trimming removed 4 bases at V and 1 base at J, with 10 bases between. The CDR3 DNA follows: TGCAGCGTTGGAATCATTCAGAACACTGAAGCTTTCTTT. Its translation is CSVGIIQNTEAFF.

This clone has just a few counts. V usage is TRBV29-1 and J usage is TRBJ2-2; TRBD1 aligns across 8 bases. Germline CDR1 and CDR2: SQVTM and ANQGSEA. Losses at the gene ends were 5 bases for V and 4 bases for J; bases not matched to a gene: 9. The CDR3 is 15 amino acids. The CDR3 DNA sequence: TGCAGCGTTTCCCTTTGGACAGGGCCCACCGGGGAGCTGTTTTTT. This encodes CSVSLWTGPTGELFF.

This chain uses TRBV19 with TRBJ1-1; TRBD1 agrees at 8 bases. This CDR3 contains 13 residues. The germline CDR1 and CDR2 sequences are LNHDA and SQIVND (reference sequence). J was trimmed by 10 bases and V by 0 bases; bases with no gene match: 4. CDR3 sequence reads: CASSIEGQGRAFF. The CDR3 region has the DNA TGTGCCAGTAGTATAGAAGGACAGGGTCGAGCTTTCTTT.

The J gene is TRBJ1-5, the V gene TRBV7-8, with TRBD1 as a possible D gene (6 bases). The CDR3 length is 15 residues. Germline CDR1 reads SGHVS; CDR2 reads FQNEAQ. V lost 1 base and J 5 bases, leaving 12 bases between the germline ends. CDR3 bases: TGTGCCAGCAGCTTAGTGGAGGCAGGGGATCAGCCCCAGCATTTT. This codes for CASSLVEAGDQPQHF.

This sequence joins TRBV15 and TRBJ2-7; the D gene is possibly TRBD2 (6 bases). Deletions cut 0 bases from V and 4 bases from J, with 19 bases between. The CDR3 spans 17 residues. CDR1 is LNHNV and CDR2 is YYDKDF in the germline V gene (reference sequence). In DNA, the CDR3 is TGTGCCACCAGCAGAGATCGGAGGAGTAGCGGATCGTACGAGCAGTACTTC. This translates into CATSRDRRSSGSYEQYF.

The chain joins TRBV6-5 to TRBJ1-2, with 9 positions matching TRBD1. CDR1 and CDR2 (germline): MNHEY, SVGAGI. The trim removed 4 bases at V and 8 bases at J, leaving 2 bases unmatched. This CDR3 has 12 residues. As DNA, the CDR3 is TGTGCCAGCAGTTCGACAGGGGGGGGCTACACCTTC. This encodes CASSSTGGGYTF.

In its sample, this clone was seen a few times. This chain connects TRBV6-4 to TRBJ1-1; 7 bases map to TRBD1. CDR1 and CDR2 (germline): MRHNA, SNTAGT. This CDR3 comprises 13 residues. After removal of 7 bases from V and 1 base from J, the junction contained 3 bases not matched to a gene. In DNA form, the CDR3 reads TGTGCCAGCAAAAGGGGGCAGAACACTGAAGCTTTCTTT. Its protein product is CASKRGQNTEAFF.

This chain joins TRBV7-8 and TRBJ2-7; either TRBD1 or TRBD2 may supply D (5 bases each). The CDR3 is 15 residues long. V was pared by 3 bases and J by 2 bases, with 14 bases between. CDR1 and CDR2 from the germline V gene are SGHVS and FQNEAQ. CDR3 protein: CASSLSWDGAYEQYF. The CDR3 coding sequence is TGTGCCAGCAGCTTGAGTTGGGACGGAGCCTACGAGCAGTACTTC.

This chain joins TRBV11-2 and TRBJ2-5, with 11 bases that match TRBD2. V dropped 3 bases and J dropped 1; count of bases not matched to a gene: 1. The CDR3 consists of 15 residues. CDR1 and CDR2 (germline): SGHAT, FQNNGV. CDR3 region: CASSFTSGSQETQYF. In nucleotides, the CDR3 is TGTGCCAGCAGCTTCACTAGCGGGAGCCAAGAGACCCAGTACTTC. Looking up the rest from reference TRBV11-2 and TRBJ2-5 gives the full variable domain: EAGVAQSPRYKIIEKRQSVAFWCNPISGHATLYWYQQILGQGPKLLIQFQNNGVVDDSQLPKDRFSAERLKGVDSTLKIQPAKLEDSAVYLCASSFTSGSQETQYFGPGTRLLVL.

In its sample, this clone was seen once. The chain is built from TRBV6-1 and TRBJ2-1; no reliable D call. V was shortened by 4 bases and J by 0 bases, with 10 bases between the two germline ends. Germline V lookup: CDR1 MNHNS, CDR2 SASEGT. The CDR3 has 15 residues. The CDR3 loop is CASSGPVNSYNEQFF. DNA for the CDR3: TGTGCCAGCAGTGGGCCAGTCAACTCCTACAATGAGCAGTTCTTC.

The genes are TRBV23-1 and TRBJ2-7; TRBD1 matches 8 bases. TRBV23-1 is an ORF, with its function uncertain. The CDR3 contains 15 residues. Germline trimming cut 10 bases from V and 5 bases from J; bases unmatched to any gene: 16. CDR3 nucleotides: TGCGCCATCCACTCCGGAGGACAGGGATCCGACGAGCAGTACTTC. Amino acid sequence: CAIHSGGQGSDEQYF.

This chain uses TRBV27 with TRBJ2-7; 7 bases agree with TRBD1. V was clipped by 5 bases and J by 2 bases; unmatched bases: 9. Germline lookup yields CDR1 MNHEY and CDR2 SMNVEV (reference sequence). This CDR3 has 15 amino acids. As DNA, the CDR3 is TGTGCCAGCAGTCCCAGACAGGGCGGCACCTACGAGCAGTACTTC. Translation gives CASSPRQGGTYEQYF.

The rearrangement links TRBV7-6 to TRBJ2-7, with TRBD2 matching over 12 bases. This CDR3 region has 15 residues. V gave up 5 bases and J gave up 7 bases; unmatched junction bases: 9. The V gene's germline CDR1 is SGHVS and CDR2 FNYEAQ. This chain's CDR3 is CASSRRTSGTGEQYF. The CDR3 coding sequence is TGTGCCAGCAGCAGAAGGACTAGCGGGACGGGGGAGCAGTACTTC.

The chain is built from TRBV20-1 and TRBJ2-1, with a possible D match to TRBD1 (6 bases). The V gene lost 6 bases and the J gene lost 11 bases, with 14 bases spanning the gap. This CDR3 region has 11 residues. Looked up from germline, CDR1 is DFQATT and CDR2 is SNEGSKA (reference sequence). CDR3 sequence: CSAGLGAQQFF. In DNA form, the CDR3 reads TGCAGTGCAGGTCTGGGGGCCCAGCAGTTCTTC.